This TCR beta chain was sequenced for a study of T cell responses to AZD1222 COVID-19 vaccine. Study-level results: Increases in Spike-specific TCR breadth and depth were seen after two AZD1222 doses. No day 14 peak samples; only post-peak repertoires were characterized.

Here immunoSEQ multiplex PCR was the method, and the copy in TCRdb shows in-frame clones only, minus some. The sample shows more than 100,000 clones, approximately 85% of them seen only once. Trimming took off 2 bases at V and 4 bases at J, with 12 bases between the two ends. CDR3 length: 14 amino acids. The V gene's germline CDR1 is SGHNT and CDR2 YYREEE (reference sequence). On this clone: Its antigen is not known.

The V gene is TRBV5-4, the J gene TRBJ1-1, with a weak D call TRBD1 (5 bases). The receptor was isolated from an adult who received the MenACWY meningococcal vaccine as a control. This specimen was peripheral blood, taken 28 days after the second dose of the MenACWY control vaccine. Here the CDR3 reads CASSLFGAGTEAFF. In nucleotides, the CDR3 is TGTGCCAGCAGCTTATTTGGGGCGGGCACTGAAGCTTTCTTT.